Shown below are 10 T cell receptor beta chains from a single sample sequenced in a study of OX40 agonist ivuxolimab in advanced cancers. Library construction relied on the immunoSEQ multiplex PCR assay. This is the immuneACCESS table as TCRdb keeps it, with only in-frame sequences that have V and J called. A part of the clones is gone; compared with another copy, unresolved V genes explain less than half, and the rest is unexplained. The sample profile shows about 73,000 clones; around 90% of them were found once. The ten largest clonotypes hold 0.4% to 0.65% of the sample. Sequenced here: CD4+ or CD8+ T cells sorted from blood, sampled in a trial of the OX40 agonist ivuxolimab. The receptors here all came from an adult with an advanced solid tumor such as melanoma, head and neck, liver or kidney cancer.

J is TRBJ2-7 and V is TRBV6-1; D may be TRBD1 or TRBD2 (5 bases each). CDR1 and CDR2 (germline): MNHNS, SASEGT. There are 16 residues in the CDR3. Trimming removed 1 base from V and 4 bases from J, with 17 bases in between. CDR3 in amino acids: CASSEEWDLIRYEQYF. The CDR3 nucleotides read TGTGCCAGCAGTGAAGAATGGGACCTCATTCGGTACGAGCAGTACTTC.

The V and J genes are TRBV29-1 and TRBJ1-1, with no clear D. Germline assignment: CDR1 SQVTM and CDR2 ANQGSEA. V was pared by 4 bases and J by 2 bases, with 8 bases between. This CDR3 region has 12 residues. The CDR3 coding sequence is TGCAGCGTTGCACAGTTAAACACTGAAGCTTTCTTT. It codes for CSVAQLNTEAFF.

The chain recombines TRBV5-1 with TRBJ2-2; 8 bases fit TRBD1. The CDR3 covers 15 residues. CDR1 is SGHRS, CDR2 YFSETQ, per germline. V dropped 3 bases and J dropped 0; count of bases not matched to a gene: 1. The CDR3 nucleotides read TGCGCCAGCAGCTCAGGGGGCGCGAACACCGGGGAGCTGTTTTTT. Translating it yields CASSSGGANTGELFF. The whole variable domain, filled in from reference TRBV5-1 and TRBJ2-2, reads KAGVTQTPRYLIKTRGQQVTLSCSPISGHRSVSWYQQTPGQGLQFLFEYFSETQRNKGNFPGRFSGRQFSNSRSEMNVSTLELGDSALYLCASSSGGANTGELFFGEGSRLTVL.

CDR3 region: CASSPGTGGQYEQYF. CDR3 in DNA: TGTGCCAGCAGTCCGGGGACAGGGGGCCAATACGAGCAGTACTTC. The genes are TRBV6-5 and TRBJ2-7, with 12 positions matching TRBD1. This CDR3 is built from 15 residues. V trimming: 5 bases; J trimming: 4 bases; junction bases outside the gene matches: 6. Germline CDR1 and CDR2: MNHEY and SVGAGI.

This clone was seen a single time. The chain is built from TRBV6-1 and TRBJ1-1; D is unclear. V gave up 6 bases and J gave up 5 bases, with 7 bases separating them. Germline loops: CDR1 MNHNS, CDR2 SASEGT. This CDR3 spans 11 amino acids. CDR3 nucleotides: TGTGCCAGCAGACTGACTACTGAAGCTTTCTTT. Translation gives CASRLTTEAFF.

V is TRBV25-1 and J is TRBJ1-2; D possibly corresponds to TRBD1 (5 bases). Germline V gene lookup returns CDR1 MGHDK and CDR2 SYGVNS. CDR3 size: 14 residues. V was pared by 2 bases and J by 0 bases, with 7 bases between. The CDR3 nucleotides read TGTGCCAGCAGTGAAAAGGACACTAACTATGGCTACACCTTC. Its translation is CASSEKDTNYGYTF.

This clone has a handful of counts. The V gene is TRBV7-3, the J gene TRBJ1-1; 7 positions agree with TRBD1. This CDR3 region has 13 residues. V shed 6 bases, J shed 2 bases, and the junction held 3 bases outside the gene matches. Germline lookup yields CDR1 SGHTA and CDR2 FQGTGA. CDR3 in DNA: TGTGCCAGCAGGACAGGGCCTAACACTGAAGCTTTCTTT. Its protein product is CASRTGPNTEAFF.

The J gene is TRBJ1-4, the V gene TRBV6-1; no clear D gene. With 6 bases removed from V and 4 bases from J, the gap between germline ends came to 15 bases. Germline-derived CDR1 and CDR2 are MNHNS and SASEGT. CDR3 length: 15 amino acids. The CDR3 nucleotides are TGTGCCAGCAGGGGGTGGGGAGAGAGTAATGAAAAACTGTTTTTT. Translated, it gives CASRGWGESNEKLFF.

The chain employs TRBV5-1 and TRBJ1-5; D gene unclear. The germline V gene has CDR1 SGHRS and CDR2 YFSETQ. V shed 3 bases and J shed 6 bases, with 7 bases lying between them. This CDR3 comprises 12 residues. The CDR3 region has the DNA TGCGCCAGCAGCTCAGGCCGTCAGCCCCAGCATTTT. Protein: CASSSGRQPQHF. Looking up the rest from reference TRBV5-1 and TRBJ1-5 gives the full variable domain: KAGVTQTPRYLIKTRGQQVTLSCSPISGHRSVSWYQQTPGQGLQFLFEYFSETQRNKGNFPGRFSGRQFSNSRSEMNVSTLELGDSALYLCASSSGRQPQHFGDGTRLSIL.

The chain is built from TRBV11-3 and TRBJ2-5; tentative D call: TRBD2 (6 bases). The CDR3 runs 14 residues. The V end lost 1 base, the J end lost 2 bases, and 8 bases lay between the germline ends. Germline V gives CDR1 SGHNT, CDR2 YENEEA. CDR3 coding DNA: TGTGCCAGCAGCTTAGCGACTAGACAAGAGACCCAGTACTTC. This gives the protein CASSLATRQETQYF.